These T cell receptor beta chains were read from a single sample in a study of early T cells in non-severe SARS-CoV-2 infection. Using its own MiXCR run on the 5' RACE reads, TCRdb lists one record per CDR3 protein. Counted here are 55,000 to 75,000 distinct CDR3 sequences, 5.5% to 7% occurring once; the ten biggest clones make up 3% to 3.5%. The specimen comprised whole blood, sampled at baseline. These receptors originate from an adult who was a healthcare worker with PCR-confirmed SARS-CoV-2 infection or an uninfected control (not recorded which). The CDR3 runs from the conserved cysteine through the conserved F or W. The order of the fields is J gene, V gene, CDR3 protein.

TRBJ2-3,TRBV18,CASSPKPRGDTQYF
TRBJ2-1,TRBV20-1,CSARTSVRIDEQFF
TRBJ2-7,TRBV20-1,CSAREGQGTSYEQYF
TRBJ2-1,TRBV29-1,CSVGRGSYNEQFF
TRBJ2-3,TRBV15,CATSGGVAVPDTQYF
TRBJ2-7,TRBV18,CASSPNGLREQYF
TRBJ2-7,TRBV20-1,CSARSAVAGYEQYF
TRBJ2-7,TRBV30,CAWGTGAPYEQYF
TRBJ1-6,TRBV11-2,CASSLVRTGSYNSPLHF
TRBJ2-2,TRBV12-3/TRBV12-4,CASSFGSYTGELFF
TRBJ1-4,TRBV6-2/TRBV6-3,CASSSLLQGDEEKLFF
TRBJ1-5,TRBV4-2,CASSQDSGANQPQHF
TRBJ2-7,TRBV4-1,CASSQPTGTTSYEQYF
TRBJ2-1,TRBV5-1,CASSEPGGSYNEQFF
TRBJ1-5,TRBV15,CATSIRGVGQPQHF
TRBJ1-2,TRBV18,CASSPRTDSSYGYTF
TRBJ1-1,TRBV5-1,CASSSGQGGRTEAFF
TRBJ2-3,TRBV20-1,CSGQGSTDTQYF
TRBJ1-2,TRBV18,CASSPLRDSNYGYTF
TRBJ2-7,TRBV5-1,CASSPSSGANEQYF